These 10 T cell receptor beta chains were sequenced from one sample in a study of blood T cell repertoires in COVID-19 (dated by TCRdb to the early 2020s). Receptors were amplified or captured by the immunoSEQ multiplex PCR assay. TCRdb's version of the immuneACCESS table is confined to in-frame rearrangements and falls short of the full clone set. An unresolved V gene accounts for under half of the shortfall where checked; the remainder is of unknown origin. Counted in this sample were about 220,000 clones; 80% to 90% of them appeared once. The top ten clonotypes cover roughly a tenth of the sample. Input material: peripheral blood. Receptors originate from a man aged 50 to 59 with active or convalescent COVID-19.

In DNA, the CDR3 is TGCGCCAGCAGCTTGGAAGCTGGACTAGCGGGAGAGACCCAGTACTTC. This translates into CASSLEAGLAGETQYF. This chain links TRBV5-1 with TRBJ2-5; TRBD2 matches at 11 bases. The trim removed 0 bases at V and 4 bases at J, leaving 5 bases unmatched. This CDR3 has 16 amino acids. Germline V gene lookup returns CDR1 SGHRS and CDR2 YFSETQ.

Written as DNA, the CDR3 is TGTGCCAGCAGCAAAGATCCGGGACAGGGGGCCTACGAGCAGTACGTC. It translates to CASSKDPGQGAYEQYV. The genes are TRBV7-9 and TRBJ2-7; 11 positions agree with TRBD1. Germline V lookup: CDR1 SEHNR, CDR2 FQNEAQ (reference sequence). This CDR3 region has 16 residues. With V trimmed by 5 bases and J by 2 bases, 8 bases remained unmatched.

V and J are TRBV29-1 and TRBJ2-5, with 11 bases that match TRBD1. The CDR3 consists of 13 residues. Germline CDR1 and CDR2: SQVTM and ANQGSEA. The V segment lost 3 bases and the J segment 7 bases; nucleotides outside the gene matches: 4. The DNA of the CDR3 is TGCAGCGTTGACCCAGGGACAGGGGGGACCCAGTACTTC. Translated, it gives CSVDPGTGGTQYF.

This clone has just one count. This chain connects TRBV11-3 to TRBJ2-1; 10 nucleotides match TRBD2. The trim removed 3 bases at V and 7 bases at J, leaving 6 bases unmatched. CDR1 and CDR2 from the germline V gene are SGHNT and YENEEA. The CDR3 contains 15 residues. The CDR3 DNA reads as TGTGCCAGCAGCTTTGGTGGGACTAGCGAGAATGAGCAGTTCTTC. This gives the protein CASSFGGTSENEQFF.

This chain uses TRBV5-1 with TRBJ1-2; D uncertain. The V gene's germline CDR1 is SGHRS and CDR2 YFSETQ. The CDR3 contains 14 residues. With 4 bases removed from V and 8 bases from J, the gap between germline ends came to 18 bases. For the CDR3, the DNA is TGCGCCAGCAGCCCAACCCCAGATTCTTGGGGCTACACCTTC. Translating gives CASSPTPDSWGYTF.

A single count supports this clone. V and J are TRBV6-5 and TRBJ2-2; 7 bases agree with TRBD1. This CDR3 is built from 15 residues. Germline V lookup: CDR1 MNHEY, CDR2 SVGAGI. The ends lost 3 bases at V and 3 bases at J; junction bases unmatched: 4. The CDR3 nucleotides read TGTGCCAGCAGTTATCGTGGGACAGACACCGGGGAGCTGTTTTTT. Protein product: CASSYRGTDTGELFF.

V and J are TRBV18 and TRBJ2-3; TRBD1 aligns across 11 bases. The V segment lost 3 bases and the J segment 6 bases; nucleotides outside the gene matches: 8. CDR3 length: 16 amino acids. Germline CDR1 is KGHSH and CDR2 is LQKENI. CDR3 protein: CASSPAGTGGTDTQYF. CDR3 DNA: TGTGCCAGCTCACCGGCGGGGACAGGGGGGACTGATACGCAGTATTTT.

The J gene is TRBJ1-6, the V gene TRBV27; 8 bases map to TRBD1. Germline CDR1 reads MNHEY; CDR2 reads SMNVEV (reference sequence). This CDR3 has 18 residues. The V segment lost 0 bases and the J segment 2 bases; nucleotides outside the gene matches: 6. The CDR3 DNA reads as TGTGCCAGCAGTTTATCGGAGGCAGGGGGCCCCTATAATTCACCCCTCCACTTT. Encoded protein: CASSLSEAGGPYNSPLHF.

The chain links TRBV19 to TRBJ2-3; D unclear. The germline gives CDR1 LNHDA, CDR2 SQIVND (reference sequence). With 3 bases removed from V and 1 base from J, the gap between germline ends came to 11 bases. The CDR3 has 15 amino acids. The CDR3 protein is CASSIPGEGTDTQYF. The CDR3 nucleotides are TGTGCCAGTAGTATTCCAGGTGAAGGCACAGATACGCAGTATTTT.

The chain combines TRBV19 with TRBJ2-5, with a weak D call TRBD2 (6 bases). Looked up from germline, CDR1 is LNHDA and CDR2 is SQIVND (reference sequence). This CDR3 is built from 13 residues. Trimming left V 3 bases short and J 2 bases short, with 7 bases between. Here the CDR3 reads CASSMAGQETQYF. CDR3 nucleotides: TGTGCCAGTAGTATGGCGGGGCAAGAGACCCAGTACTTC.